Listed below are T cell receptor beta chains from one sample, sequenced in a study of identical twins. TCRdb used MiXCR to reprocess the 5' RACE reads, holding one entry per CDR3 protein. The profile shows fewer than 550,000 distinct CDR3 sequences, nearly 15% of them singletons. These data were also filed under a second study, of yellow fever vaccine responses in identical twins.

Source material: CD4+ T cells sorted from blood. The receptor set was obtained from a woman aged 18-35 years in good health. CDR3s include the opening cysteine and the closing phenylalanine or tryptophan. D genes are given only for firm matches. Rows may omit the clone size; those that give it use once, few, many or a size class.

clone size: .; D gene: .; V gene: TRBV18; J gene: TRBJ2-7; CDR3 protein: CASSPSGWVPSYEQYF; CDR3 DNA: TGTGCCAGCTCACCCAGCGGATGGGTACCCTCCTACGAGCAGTACTTC
clone size: .; D gene: TRBD1; V gene: TRBV10-3; J gene: TRBJ2-2; CDR3 protein: CAIRDRGGTGELFF; CDR3 DNA: TGTGCCATCAGAGACAGGGGAGGAACCGGGGAGCTGTTTTTT
clone size: .; D gene: .; V gene: TRBV4-1; J gene: TRBJ1-3; CDR3 protein: CASSQVRVHLGYSGNTIYF; CDR3 DNA: TGCGCCAGCAGCCAAGTGCGGGTCCACCTCGGATACTCTGGAAACACCATATATTTT
clone size: few; D gene: TRBD1; V gene: TRBV7-2; J gene: TRBJ2-5; CDR3 protein: CASTYGTGVGETQYF; CDR3 DNA: TGTGCCAGCACGTACGGGACAGGGGTTGGGGAGACCCAGTACTTC
clone size: few; D gene: TRBD1; V gene: TRBV12-3/TRBV12-4; J gene: TRBJ2-1; CDR3 protein: CASSLGTGLGEQFF; CDR3 DNA: TGTGCCAGCAGTTTGGGGACAGGGCTCGGTGAGCAGTTCTTC
clone size: many; D gene: .; V gene: TRBV10-3; J gene: TRBJ1-1; CDR3 protein: CAISDTDRAEAFF; CDR3 DNA: TGTGCCATCAGTGACACCGACAGAGCTGAAGCTTTCTTT
clone size: .; D gene: TRBD1; V gene: TRBV12-3/TRBV12-4; J gene: TRBJ2-1; CDR3 protein: CASSLRGDRGENEQFF; CDR3 DNA: TGTGCCAGCAGTTTAAGGGGGGACAGGGGTGAGAATGAGCAGTTCTTC
clone size: few; D gene: .; V gene: TRBV24-1; J gene: TRBJ1-1; CDR3 protein: CATSDFTNTEAFF; CDR3 DNA: TGTGCCACCAGTGATTTTACCAACACTGAAGCTTTCTTT
clone size: .; D gene: TRBD2; V gene: TRBV6-6; J gene: TRBJ2-7; CDR3 protein: CASSGASYEQYF; CDR3 DNA: TGTGCCAGTAGCGGGGCATCCTACGAGCAGTACTTC
clone size: .; D gene: TRBD1; V gene: TRBV20-1; J gene: TRBJ2-1; CDR3 protein: CSANTGTANNEQFF; CDR3 DNA: TGCAGTGCCAATACCGGGACAGCCAACAATGAGCAGTTCTTC
clone size: few; D gene: .; V gene: TRBV7-6; J gene: TRBJ2-1; CDR3 protein: CASSSGRRYEQFF; CDR3 DNA: TGTGCCAGCAGCTCGGGGAGGAGGTATGAGCAGTTCTTC
clone size: .; D gene: .; V gene: TRBV4-1; J gene: TRBJ2-4; CDR3 protein: CASSLLGPWDIQYF; CDR3 DNA: TGCGCCAGCAGCTTACTGGGACCCTGGGACATTCAGTACTTC
clone size: .; D gene: .; V gene: TRBV7-9; J gene: TRBJ2-3; CDR3 protein: CASSLIIGSSDTQYF; CDR3 DNA: TGTGCCAGCAGCTTAATAATAGGTAGTTCTGATACGCAGTATTTT
clone size: .; D gene: TRBD1; V gene: TRBV12-3/TRBV12-4; J gene: TRBJ2-5; CDR3 protein: CASSFPGQGLQETQYF; CDR3 DNA: TGTGCCAGCAGTTTTCCGGGACAGGGTTTACAAGAGACCCAGTACTTC
clone size: .; D gene: TRBD1; V gene: TRBV5-1; J gene: TRBJ1-1; CDR3 protein: CASSPTGGLLDTEAFF; CDR3 DNA: TGCGCCAGCAGCCCTACAGGGGGGTTATTGGACACTGAAGCTTTCTTT
clone size: .; D gene: TRBD1; V gene: TRBV28; J gene: TRBJ2-1; CDR3 protein: CASTTGQVSEQFF; CDR3 DNA: TGTGCCAGCACAACGGGACAGGTCAGTGAGCAGTTCTTC
clone size: few; D gene: TRBD2; V gene: TRBV5-1; J gene: TRBJ2-2; CDR3 protein: CASSFSGGASTGELFF; CDR3 DNA: TGCGCCAGCAGCTTTAGCGGGGGGGCCTCCACCGGGGAGCTGTTTTTT
clone size: .; D gene: .; V gene: TRBV24-1; J gene: TRBJ1-5; CDR3 protein: CATSESNQPQHF; CDR3 DNA: TGTGCCACCAGTGAGTCTAATCAGCCCCAGCATTTT
clone size: few; D gene: .; V gene: TRBV5-1; J gene: TRBJ2-7; CDR3 protein: CASSLDEGLSYEQYF; CDR3 DNA: TGCGCCAGCAGCTTGGACGAGGGGCTCTCCTACGAGCAGTACTTC
clone size: .; D gene: TRBD1; V gene: TRBV7-6; J gene: TRBJ2-7; CDR3 protein: CASSSSPGQGPKVPLIYEQYF; CDR3 DNA: TGTGCCAGCAGCTCGAGTCCGGGACAGGGGCCCAAAGTCCCTTTAATCTACGAGCAGTACTTC
clone size: few; D gene: .; V gene: TRBV6-6; J gene: TRBJ1-1; CDR3 protein: CASSYSRRPEAFF; CDR3 DNA: TGTGCCAGCAGTTACTCGCGCAGGCCTGAAGCTTTCTTT
clone size: .; D gene: .; V gene: TRBV12-3/TRBV12-4; J gene: TRBJ1-5; CDR3 protein: CASSLGNREGGQPQHF; CDR3 DNA: TGTGCCAGCAGTTTAGGCAACAGGGAAGGGGGTCAGCCCCAGCATTTT
clone size: .; D gene: .; V gene: TRBV12-3/TRBV12-4; J gene: TRBJ2-2; CDR3 protein: CASSPTGPTGELFF; CDR3 DNA: TGTGCCAGCAGTCCAACAGGTCCTACCGGGGAGCTGTTTTTT
clone size: few; D gene: .; V gene: TRBV19; J gene: TRBJ2-3; CDR3 protein: CASKVTHVVNTQYF; CDR3 DNA: TGTGCCAGTAAGGTCACCCATGTAGTAAATACGCAGTATTTT
clone size: .; D gene: .; V gene: TRBV6-1; J gene: TRBJ1-3; CDR3 protein: CASTKVGRISGNTIYF; CDR3 DNA: TGTGCCAGCACCAAAGTTGGACGCATCTCTGGAAACACCATATATTTT
clone size: .; D gene: TRBD1; V gene: TRBV5-5; J gene: TRBJ1-2; CDR3 protein: CASSSEQGYGYTF; CDR3 DNA: TGTGCCAGCAGCTCTGAACAGGGGTATGGCTACACCTTC
clone size: few; D gene: .; V gene: TRBV27; J gene: TRBJ2-5; CDR3 protein: CASSWERGETQYF; CDR3 DNA: TGTGCCAGCAGTTGGGAGAGGGGAGAGACCCAGTACTTC
clone size: .; D gene: TRBD1; V gene: TRBV6-1; J gene: TRBJ1-4; CDR3 protein: CASTLITGGEKLFF; CDR3 DNA: TGTGCCAGCACGCTTATCACAGGGGGCGAAAAACTGTTTTTT
clone size: .; D gene: .; V gene: TRBV20-1; J gene: TRBJ2-5; CDR3 protein: CSAREGRWFGTQYF; CDR3 DNA: TGCAGTGCTAGAGAGGGGAGGTGGTTCGGGACCCAGTACTTC
clone size: many; D gene: .; V gene: TRBV7-3; J gene: TRBJ2-5; CDR3 protein: CASSLVAEETQYF; CDR3 DNA: TGTGCCAGCAGCTTGGTAGCGGAAGAGACCCAGTACTTC
clone size: .; D gene: .; V gene: TRBV5-5; J gene: TRBJ1-2; CDR3 protein: CASSFSPGSNYGYTF; CDR3 DNA: TGTGCCAGCAGCTTCAGTCCCGGCTCCAACTATGGCTACACCTTC
clone size: .; D gene: TRBD2; V gene: TRBV5-1; J gene: TRBJ2-1; CDR3 protein: CASSLGLAGGRGYNEQFF; CDR3 DNA: TGCGCCAGCAGCTTGGGACTAGCGGGGGGCCGCGGTTACAATGAGCAGTTCTTC
clone size: few; D gene: .; V gene: TRBV13; J gene: TRBJ1-6; CDR3 protein: CASRGEGGKSPLHF; CDR3 DNA: TGTGCCAGCAGAGGGGAGGGAGGAAAGTCACCCCTCCACTTT